This TCR beta chain came from a study of blood T cells in healthy people across ages. Findings of the study overall: A strong correlation was found between TCR beta diversity and the percentage of naive T cells. While age rose, TCR beta diversity per million T cells dropped in a roughly linear way.

A second PCR of about 7 to 12 cycles used a sample-barcoded 5' primer and a J-beta primer mix. TCRdb re-called the 5' RACE reads through MiXCR, storing one row per CDR3 protein. Of about 970,000 distinct CDR3 sequences listed, just over 50% are singletons. Concerning this clonotype: Antigen unknown.

Every donor gave around 10 milliliters of peripheral blood. Researchers isolated at least 7 million PBMCs per sample. V lost 3 bases to trimming and J lost 7 bases; unmatched junction nucleotides: 11. This CDR3 spans 15 amino acids. Germline V gene lookup returns CDR1 DFQATT and CDR2 SNEGSKA (reference sequence). Specimen: blood. The genes are TRBV20-1 and TRBJ2-1, with 8 positions matching TRBD2. The receptor was derived from a woman aged 55-70 years in good health. CDR3 amino acids: CSASGIPGLGNEQFF. CDR3 sequence (DNA): TGCAGTGCTAGTGGGATCCCGGGACTAGGAAATGAGCAGTTCTTC.